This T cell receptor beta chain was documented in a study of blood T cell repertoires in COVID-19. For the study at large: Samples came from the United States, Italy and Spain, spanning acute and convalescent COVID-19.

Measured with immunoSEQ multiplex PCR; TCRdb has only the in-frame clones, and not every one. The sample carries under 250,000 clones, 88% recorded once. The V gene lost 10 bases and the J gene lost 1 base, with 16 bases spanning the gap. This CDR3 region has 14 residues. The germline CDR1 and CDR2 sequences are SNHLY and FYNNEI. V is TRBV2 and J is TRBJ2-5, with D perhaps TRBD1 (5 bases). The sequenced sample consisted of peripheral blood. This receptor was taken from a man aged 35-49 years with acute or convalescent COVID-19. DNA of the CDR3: TGTGCCACCCAGGGTGACGGAATCCAAGAGACCCAGTACTTC. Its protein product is CATQGDGIQETQYF.